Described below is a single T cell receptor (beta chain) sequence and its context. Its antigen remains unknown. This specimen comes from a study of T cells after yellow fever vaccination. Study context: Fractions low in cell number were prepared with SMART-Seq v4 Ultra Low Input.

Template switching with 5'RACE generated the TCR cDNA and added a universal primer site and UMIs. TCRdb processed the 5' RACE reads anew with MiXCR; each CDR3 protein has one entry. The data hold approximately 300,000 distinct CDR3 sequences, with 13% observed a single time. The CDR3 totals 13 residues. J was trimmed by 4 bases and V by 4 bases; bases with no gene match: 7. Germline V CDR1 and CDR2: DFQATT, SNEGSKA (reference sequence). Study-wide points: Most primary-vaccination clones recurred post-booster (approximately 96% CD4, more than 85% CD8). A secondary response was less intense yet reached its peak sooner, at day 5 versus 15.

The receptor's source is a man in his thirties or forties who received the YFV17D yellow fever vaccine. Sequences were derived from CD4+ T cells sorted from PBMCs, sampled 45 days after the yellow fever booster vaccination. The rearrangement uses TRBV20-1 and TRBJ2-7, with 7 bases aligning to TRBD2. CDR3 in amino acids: CSATSGSGYEQYF. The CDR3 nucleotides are TGCAGTGCTACTAGCGGCAGTGGGTACGAGCAGTACTTC.